This T cell receptor (beta chain) stems from a study of regulatory T cells in long-lasting Graves disease. Study-wide results and limits: Peripheral blood alone, not thyroid tissue, underwent study.

Time point described: newly diagnosed GD, antithyroid drugs for less than 3 months. After RNA was extracted from PBMCs, the TCR library was made from it. By American Thyroid Association guidelines, Graves' disease was diagnosed in the cohort. Building of the TCR beta libraries involved iRepertoire HTBI primers and Arm-PCR of CDR3 regions. TCRdb used MiXCR to reprocess the multiplex PCR reads, holding one entry per CDR3 protein. The data show roughly 430,000 distinct CDR3 sequences, with approximately 16% seen just once and about 10% held by the top ten. In its sample, this clonotype was seen a few times. Its target is not known. Germline CDR1 and CDR2: SQVTM and ANQGSEA. The length of the CDR3 is 14 residues. The ends were cut back, 5 bases at V and 7 bases at J, with 18 bases in the middle. These data were also filed under a second study, of T cells in Graves' hyperthyroidism and ophthalmopathy. That source adds: The study based diagnoses on clinical symptoms, serum thyroxine and TRAb, thyroid ultrasound and orbital computed tomography.

This sample comprised peripheral blood mononuclear cells (PBMCs), obtained at new diagnosis, from a patient treated with antithyroid drugs. The TCR originated in a woman younger than 45 with Graves disease. The chain uses TRBV29-1 and TRBJ2-1; D is possibly TRBD1 (5 bases). CDR3 amino acids: CSVRTWLAGNEQFF. In DNA form, the CDR3 reads TGCAGCGTTCGTACATGGCTCGCAGGGAATGAGCAGTTCTTC.